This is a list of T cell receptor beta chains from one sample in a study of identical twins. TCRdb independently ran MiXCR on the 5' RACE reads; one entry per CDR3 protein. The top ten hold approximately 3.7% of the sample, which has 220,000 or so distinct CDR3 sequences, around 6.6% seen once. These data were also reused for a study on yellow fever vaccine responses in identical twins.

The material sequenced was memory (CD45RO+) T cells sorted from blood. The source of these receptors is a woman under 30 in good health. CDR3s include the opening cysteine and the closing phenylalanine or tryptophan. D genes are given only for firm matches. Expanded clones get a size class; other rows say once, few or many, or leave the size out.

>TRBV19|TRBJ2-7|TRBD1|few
CASSSGTGTVEQYF
TGTGCCAGTAGTTCCGGGACAGGGACGGTCGAGCAGTACTTC
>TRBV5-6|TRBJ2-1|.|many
CASSLGGIGAYNEQFF
TGTGCCAGCAGCTTGGGGGGTATTGGTGCCTACAATGAGCAGTTCTTC
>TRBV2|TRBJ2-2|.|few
CASSGRMNTGELFF
TGTGCCAGCAGTGGGCGGATGAACACCGGGGAGCTGTTTTTT
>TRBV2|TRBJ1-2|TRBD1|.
CASSEMGQGYGYTF
TGTGCCAGCAGTGAAATGGGACAGGGATATGGCTACACCTTC
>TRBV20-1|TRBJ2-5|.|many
CSATGRLETQYF
TGCAGTGCAACCGGGCGGTTGGAGACCCAGTACTTC
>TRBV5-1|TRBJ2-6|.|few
CASSQGTSSGANVLTF
TGCGCCAGCAGCCAGGGCACAAGCTCTGGGGCCAACGTCCTGACTTTC
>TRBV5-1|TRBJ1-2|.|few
CASSPRAADYGYTF
TGCGCCAGCAGCCCGAGAGCCGCTGATTATGGCTACACCTTC
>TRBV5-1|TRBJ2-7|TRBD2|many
CASSPAGASEQYF
TGCGCCAGCAGCCCAGCGGGAGCAAGTGAGCAGTACTTC
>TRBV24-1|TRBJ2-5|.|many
CATSEGGRGTLAETQYF
TGTGCCACCAGTGAGGGAGGTAGGGGCACCCTGGCGGAGACCCAGTACTTC
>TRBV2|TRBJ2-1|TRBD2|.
CASSGTSGSYEQFF
TGTGCCAGCAGTGGGACTAGCGGGAGCTATGAGCAGTTCTTC
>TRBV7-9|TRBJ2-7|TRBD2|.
CASSPISGTSTYEQYF
TGTGCCAGCAGCCCTATCTCCGGGACTAGTACCTACGAGCAGTACTTC
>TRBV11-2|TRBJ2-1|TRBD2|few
CASSPQTSGSSNEQFF
TGTGCCAGCAGCCCCCAGACTAGCGGGAGCTCCAATGAGCAGTTCTTC
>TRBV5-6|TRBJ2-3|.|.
CASRGWATDTQYF
TGTGCCAGCAGGGGGTGGGCCACAGATACGCAGTATTTT
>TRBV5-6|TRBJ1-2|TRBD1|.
CASSGRDRDYGYTF
TGTGCCAGCAGTGGGAGGGACAGGGACTATGGCTACACCTTC
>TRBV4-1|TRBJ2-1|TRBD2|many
CASSQDRSTSAGAAFF
TGCGCCAGCAGCCAAGATCGGTCGACTAGCGCCGGAGCCGCGTTCTTC
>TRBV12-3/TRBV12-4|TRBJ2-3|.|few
CASASTRADTQYF
TGTGCCAGCGCTTCCACCCGGGCAGATACGCAGTATTTT
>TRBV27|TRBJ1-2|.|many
CASSSSGSLHYGYTF
TGTGCCAGCAGTTCATCGGGCAGTTTGCACTATGGCTACACCTTC
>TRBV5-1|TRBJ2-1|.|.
CASSSPGGVGLNEQFF
TGCGCCAGCAGCTCCCCGGGGGGCGTCGGTTTAAATGAGCAGTTCTTC
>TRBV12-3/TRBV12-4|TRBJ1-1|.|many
CASSSVWTEAFF
TGTGCCAGCAGCTCTGTTTGGACTGAAGCTTTCTTT
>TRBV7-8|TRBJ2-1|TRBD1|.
CASSARQGTSYNEQFF
TGTGCCAGCAGCGCCAGACAGGGTACGTCCTACAATGAGCAGTTCTTC